Here is one TCR beta chain with its context. The sample comes from a study of blood T cell repertoires in COVID-19. Produced via immunoSEQ multiplex PCR; TCRdb's table is partial and in-frame only. The sample includes under 200,000 clones, more than 70% of them seen just once. The ends lost 5 bases at V and 5 bases at J; junction bases unmatched: 7. Germline V lookup: CDR1 SGHVS, CDR2 FQNEAQ. The CDR3 is 15 amino acids. The sequence came from a man aged 55 to 70 who had recovered from COVID-19. The source material was PBMCs or T cells enriched from blood (not recorded which). V is TRBV7-8 and J is TRBJ2-3; TRBD1 agrees at 10 bases. The CDR3 DNA follows: TGTGCCAGCAGCCTGCGGGACAGGGGAATAGATACGCAGTATTTT. Protein sequence: CASSLRDRGIDTQYF.